These T cell receptor beta chains were read from a single sample in a study of blood T cell repertoires in COVID-19. Assay: immunoSEQ multiplex PCR; the TCRdb copy retains only in-frame clones and omits some. The table records fewer than 300,000 clones, around 86% of them present only once. Input material: peripheral blood. The receptors come from a man over 45 with COVID-19, enrolled during active disease. Both conserved end residues are part of each CDR3. Each record gives: D gene, clone size, V gene, J gene, CDR3 DNA, CDR3 protein. D genes are given only for firm matches. Only some rows state a clone size, as once, few, many or a class for expanded clones.

D: TRBD1
size: -
V: TRBV15
J: TRBJ1-1
DNA: TGTGCCACCAGCAACCGGGCAGGGGGCACTGAAGCTTTCTTT
CDR3: CATSNRAGGTEAFF

D: TRBD1
size: -
V: TRBV27
J: TRBJ2-7
DNA: TGTGCCAGCAGGCGGGGACAGGGGTACTACGAGCAGTACTTC
CDR3: CASRRGQGYYEQYF

D: -
size: -
V: TRBV24-1
J: TRBJ2-3
DNA: TGTGCCACCAGTGATAAGGGGGTAGGCACAGATACGCAGTATTTT
CDR3: CATSDKGVGTDTQYF

D: TRBD2
size: -
V: TRBV5-1
J: TRBJ2-7
DNA: TGCGCCAGCAGCCTAACTGAATACGGACTAGCGGGAGTCGGCGAGCAGTACTTC
CDR3: CASSLTEYGLAGVGEQYF

D: TRBD1
size: -
V: TRBV18
J: TRBJ1-4
DNA: TGTGCCAGCACGACAGGGGGGCCTAATGAAAAACTGTTTTTT
CDR3: CASTTGGPNEKLFF

D: -
size: -
V: TRBV4-1
J: TRBJ1-1
DNA: TGCGCCAGCAGCCAAGGGCCTGGAGGGAACACTGAAGCTTTCTTT
CDR3: CASSQGPGGNTEAFF

D: TRBD2
size: -
V: TRBV19
J: TRBJ2-2
DNA: TGTGCCAGTAGTACCCGGGGGGACACCGGGGAGCTGTTTTTT
CDR3: CASSTRGDTGELFF

D: -
size: once
V: TRBV6-5
J: TRBJ1-3
DNA: TGTGCCAGCAGTACCGGGACACACTCTGGAAACACCATATATTTT
CDR3: CASSTGTHSGNTIYF

D: TRBD1
size: -
V: TRBV7-7
J: TRBJ2-4
DNA: TGTGCTAGCAGCTTAGTTGGGCAGGGGGCGCGTAACATTCAGTACTTC
CDR3: CASSLVGQGARNIQYF

D: -
size: -
V: TRBV9
J: TRBJ2-1
DNA: TGTGCCAGCAGCGTAGGGGGGCTTGGCTACAATGAGCAGTTCTTC
CDR3: CASSVGGLGYNEQFF

D: -
size: -
V: TRBV7-3
J: TRBJ2-1
DNA: TGTGCCAGCAGTGTTTCGAGGGTCTCCTACAATGAGCAGTTCTTC
CDR3: CASSVSRVSYNEQFF

D: -
size: few
V: TRBV7-9
J: TRBJ1-1
DNA: TGTGCCAGCAGCTTAGAACAGAACACTGAAGCTTTCTTT
CDR3: CASSLEQNTEAFF

D: -
size: once
V: TRBV5-1
J: TRBJ2-2
DNA: TGCGCCAGCAGCTTGGCCCTAGGCGACACCGGGGAGCTGTTTTTT
CDR3: CASSLALGDTGELFF

D: TRBD2
size: -
V: TRBV10-3
J: TRBJ2-7
DNA: TGTGCCATCAGTGAGAGTGCTAGCGGACCCTACGAGCAGTACTTC
CDR3: CAISESASGPYEQYF

D: -
size: -
V: TRBV7-3
J: TRBJ1-1
DNA: TGTGCCAGCAGCGCTTCCAGGGAAACTGAAGCTTTCTTT
CDR3: CASSASRETEAFF

D: TRBD2
size: -
V: TRBV28
J: TRBJ2-7
DNA: TGTGCCACCTCGGGGGGGGGAACGAGCTACGAGCAGTACTTC
CDR3: CATSGGGTSYEQYF